This T cell receptor beta chain originates from a study of T-cell reconstitution after alpha-beta-depleted transplantation in children. This clonotype was seen a handful of times. Unique molecular identifiers were built into the TCRbeta library. TCRdb reprocessed the PCR reads with MiXCR, giving one entry per CDR3 protein. This table holds about 120,000 distinct CDR3 sequences, under 30% found once. V lost 3 bases and J 0 bases, leaving 15 bases between the germline ends. This CDR3 is 17 amino acids long. Germline-derived CDR1 and CDR2 are SGHVS and FQNEAQ. The specimen comprised PBMCs, mostly from graft donor cells, sampled 180 days after TCRalphabeta/CD19-depleted stem cell transplant. The clonotype was recovered from a male patient between 2 and 15 years old who had a stem cell transplant for chronic granulomatous disease, so the T cells may come from the graft donor. The rearrangement links TRBV7-8 to TRBJ2-1; a weak D match, TRBD2 (5 bases). DNA of the CDR3: TGTGCCAGCAGCTTCTACGGCGGGCCCGGCTCCTACAATGAGCAGTTCTTC. Translating gives CASSFYGGPGSYNEQFF.